Listed below are T cell receptor beta chains from one sample, sequenced in a study of regulatory T cells in long-lasting Graves disease. TCRdb reanalysed the multiplex PCR reads using MiXCR and keeps one entry per CDR3 protein. The data contain around 360,000 distinct CDR3 sequences, about 16% of them singletons. Another study also made use of these data, one on T cells in Graves' hyperthyroidism and ophthalmopathy.

The starting material was peripheral blood mononuclear cells (PBMCs), obtained at new diagnosis, from a patient treated with antithyroid drugs. The source of these receptors is a young woman with Graves disease. Each CDR3 is given with its conserved first and last residue. Fields, in order: J gene, D gene, V gene, clone size, CDR3 DNA, CDR3 protein. D genes are given only for firm matches. Size tells how often a clone was seen (once, few, many) or the class of an expanded clone, and some rows leave it out.

j_call: TRBJ1-2; d_call: .; v_call: TRBV5-1; clone_size: many; cdr3_nt: TGCGCCAGCAGCCCCTTTACAGGGTATGGCTACACCTTC; cdr3_aa: CASSPFTGYGYTF
j_call: TRBJ2-1; d_call: TRBD2; v_call: TRBV7-6; clone_size: .; cdr3_nt: TGTGCCAGCAGCTCAGCGGGACCCAACAATGAGCAGTTCTTC; cdr3_aa: CASSSAGPNNEQFF
j_call: TRBJ2-7; d_call: TRBD2; v_call: TRBV3-1; clone_size: many; cdr3_nt: TGTGCCAGCAGCCCCTCCACTAGCGGGGGGCCCAAAGTCAGCTACGAGCAGTACTTC; cdr3_aa: CASSPSTSGGPKVSYEQYF
j_call: TRBJ1-1; d_call: .; v_call: TRBV30; clone_size: .; cdr3_nt: TGTGCCTGGAGTAGTGGACCGCTAAGTCACACTGAAGCTTTCTTT; cdr3_aa: CAWSSGPLSHTEAFF
j_call: TRBJ1-2; d_call: TRBD1; v_call: TRBV2; clone_size: many; cdr3_nt: TGTGCCAGCAGCTCCGGGGACAGGTTAAACTATGGCTACACCTTC; cdr3_aa: CASSSGDRLNYGYTF
j_call: TRBJ2-3; d_call: .; v_call: TRBV5-1; clone_size: many; cdr3_nt: TGCGCCAGCAGCCCGACTAGTGGTGACGCAGATACGCAGTATTTT; cdr3_aa: CASSPTSGDADTQYF
j_call: TRBJ2-3; d_call: TRBD2; v_call: TRBV11-1; clone_size: .; cdr3_nt: TGTGCCAGCGGCGTCACTGGGAGGGTTAACACAGATACGCAGTATTTT; cdr3_aa: CASGVTGRVNTDTQYF
j_call: TRBJ1-4; d_call: .; v_call: TRBV6-1; clone_size: many; cdr3_nt: TGTGCCAGCAGTACGGCATGGGGCCTCAATGAAAAACTGTTTTTT; cdr3_aa: CASSTAWGLNEKLFF
j_call: TRBJ2-5; d_call: .; v_call: TRBV7-7; clone_size: many; cdr3_nt: TGTGCTAGCAGCTTAGCAGTTCGGGCAGACGGTGGGGAGACCCAGTACTTC; cdr3_aa: CASSLAVRADGGETQYF
j_call: TRBJ2-1; d_call: .; v_call: TRBV5-5; clone_size: .; cdr3_nt: TGTGCCAGCAGCTTGACCGGGGACGCGGGCTCCTACAATGAGCAGTTCTTC; cdr3_aa: CASSLTGDAGSYNEQFF
j_call: TRBJ2-7; d_call: .; v_call: TRBV7-9; clone_size: many; cdr3_nt: TGTGCCAGCAGCTCCACACCCATCTACGAGCAGTACTTC; cdr3_aa: CASSSTPIYEQYF
j_call: TRBJ2-1; d_call: TRBD1; v_call: TRBV11-3; clone_size: many; cdr3_nt: TGTGCCAGCAGCTTAGCACAGGGGACATACAATGAGCAGTTCTTC; cdr3_aa: CASSLAQGTYNEQFF
j_call: TRBJ2-3; d_call: .; v_call: TRBV2; clone_size: many; cdr3_nt: TGTGCCAGCAGCCACCGGGGGATCACAGATACGCAGTATTTT; cdr3_aa: CASSHRGITDTQYF
j_call: TRBJ1-6; d_call: TRBD1; v_call: TRBV24-1; clone_size: few; cdr3_nt: TGTGCCACCAGTGAGGACAGGGGGGAACCCCTCCACTTT; cdr3_aa: CATSEDRGEPLHF
j_call: TRBJ2-3; d_call: TRBD1; v_call: TRBV20-1; clone_size: many; cdr3_nt: TGCAGTGCGAAGCACAGGGGCGTGGGAGATACGCAGTATTTT; cdr3_aa: CSAKHRGVGDTQYF
j_call: TRBJ2-1; d_call: .; v_call: TRBV3-1; clone_size: many; cdr3_nt: TGTGCCAGCAGCCCCGGGGTCAATGAGCAGTTCTTC; cdr3_aa: CASSPGVNEQFF
j_call: TRBJ2-7; d_call: TRBD1; v_call: TRBV12-5; clone_size: .; cdr3_nt: TGTGCTAGTGGTTTGGTAGGAGACAGGGTTCACTCCTACGAGCAGTACTTC; cdr3_aa: CASGLVGDRVHSYEQYF
j_call: TRBJ2-2; d_call: .; v_call: TRBV5-1; clone_size: .; cdr3_nt: TGCGCCAGCAGAAGTACAAGCGGAAACACCGGGGAGCTGTTTTTT; cdr3_aa: CASRSTSGNTGELFF
j_call: TRBJ2-5; d_call: TRBD2; v_call: TRBV28; clone_size: many; cdr3_nt: TGTGCCAGCAGTTTATGGCTAGCGGAGAGCCAAGAGACCCAGTACTTC; cdr3_aa: CASSLWLAESQETQYF
j_call: TRBJ2-7; d_call: TRBD1; v_call: TRBV12-3/TRBV12-4; clone_size: few; cdr3_nt: TGTGCCACCACTAGGGGGACAGGCGAAGGGGGTTACGAGCAGTACTTC; cdr3_aa: CATTRGTGEGGYEQYF
j_call: TRBJ2-7; d_call: .; v_call: TRBV7-9; clone_size: many; cdr3_nt: TGTGCCAGCAGTCCCGGGACTGCTACCTACGAGCAGTACTTC; cdr3_aa: CASSPGTATYEQYF
j_call: TRBJ2-7; d_call: .; v_call: TRBV5-1; clone_size: few; cdr3_nt: TGCGCCAGCAGCTTAGACCTTAATCTAAAATACGAGCAGTACTTC; cdr3_aa: CASSLDLNLKYEQYF
j_call: TRBJ2-5; d_call: TRBD2; v_call: TRBV9; clone_size: .; cdr3_nt: TGTGCCAGCAGCCCTAGCGGGCCTCAAGAGACCCAGTACTTC; cdr3_aa: CASSPSGPQETQYF
j_call: TRBJ1-2; d_call: .; v_call: TRBV7-2; clone_size: .; cdr3_nt: TGTGGGACCGAGGGGGATGGCTACACCTTC; cdr3_aa: CGTEGDGYTF
j_call: TRBJ1-6; d_call: TRBD1; v_call: TRBV6-1; clone_size: .; cdr3_nt: TGTGCCAGCTCCAAAGGAGGGGGCGGGGGTTCCTATAATTCACCCCTCCACTTT; cdr3_aa: CASSKGGGGGSYNSPLHF
j_call: TRBJ1-3; d_call: .; v_call: TRBV12-3/TRBV12-4; clone_size: many; cdr3_nt: TGTGCCAGCAGTTTTTTCACAGGCTGGTCGGGAAACACCATATATTTT; cdr3_aa: CASSFFTGWSGNTIYF
j_call: TRBJ2-7; d_call: .; v_call: TRBV6-2/TRBV6-3; clone_size: few; cdr3_nt: TGTGCCAGCAGTTACCCTCCGGGACTGCCTTCATACGAGCAGTACTTC; cdr3_aa: CASSYPPGLPSYEQYF
j_call: TRBJ2-3; d_call: TRBD2; v_call: TRBV7-8; clone_size: .; cdr3_nt: TGTGCCAGCAGCCCCCTAAGCGGGGGCACAGATACGCAGTATTTT; cdr3_aa: CASSPLSGGTDTQYF
j_call: TRBJ1-6; d_call: .; v_call: TRBV7-8; clone_size: .; cdr3_nt: TGTGCCAGCAGCTTAGGAGGACAGTCTCTTTTGCCCCTCCACTTT; cdr3_aa: CASSLGGQSLLPLHF
j_call: TRBJ1-1; d_call: TRBD1; v_call: TRBV2; clone_size: many; cdr3_nt: TGTGCCAGCAGTGCAGACAGGGGGCTGGGCACTGAAGCTTTCTTT; cdr3_aa: CASSADRGLGTEAFF
j_call: TRBJ1-1; d_call: .; v_call: TRBV12-3/TRBV12-4; clone_size: .; cdr3_nt: TGTGCCGGCAGTTTATTGGGGGGCCTGAACACTGAAGCTTTCTTT; cdr3_aa: CAGSLLGGLNTEAFF
j_call: TRBJ2-1; d_call: .; v_call: TRBV30; clone_size: many; cdr3_nt: TGTGCCTGGAGCCCCGGGGTTTACAATGAGCAGTTCTTC; cdr3_aa: CAWSPGVYNEQFF
j_call: TRBJ2-7; d_call: TRBD2; v_call: TRBV20-1; clone_size: few; cdr3_nt: TGCAGTGCTAGAGATTGGGCGGGGGGGCTCGAGCAGTACTTC; cdr3_aa: CSARDWAGGLEQYF
j_call: TRBJ2-7; d_call: TRBD2; v_call: TRBV6-5; clone_size: .; cdr3_nt: TGTGCCAGCAGTTACCCACTAGCGGGAGCATCTGGCGAGCAGTACTTC; cdr3_aa: CASSYPLAGASGEQYF
j_call: TRBJ2-5; d_call: .; v_call: TRBV11-2; clone_size: many; cdr3_nt: TGTGCCAGCAGCACAAGGACATACCAAGAGACCCAGTACTTC; cdr3_aa: CASSTRTYQETQYF
j_call: TRBJ2-7; d_call: .; v_call: TRBV20-1; clone_size: many; cdr3_nt: TGCAGTGCTAGTACCGGGGCAGACTACGAGCAGTACTTC; cdr3_aa: CSASTGADYEQYF
j_call: TRBJ1-2; d_call: .; v_call: TRBV29-1; clone_size: few; cdr3_nt: TGCAGCGTTGGTGAAAGGTCTCAGTCCTATGGCTACACCTTC; cdr3_aa: CSVGERSQSYGYTF
j_call: TRBJ2-1; d_call: .; v_call: TRBV30; clone_size: few; cdr3_nt: TGTGCCTGGAGGGGTAGCGGCATCCAGTTCTTC; cdr3_aa: CAWRGSGIQFF
j_call: TRBJ1-2; d_call: .; v_call: TRBV19; clone_size: .; cdr3_nt: TGTGCCAGTAGTACCCTTAACTATGGCTACACCTTC; cdr3_aa: CASSTLNYGYTF
j_call: TRBJ2-5; d_call: TRBD2; v_call: TRBV3-1; clone_size: many; cdr3_nt: TGTGCCAGCAGCCAGTCAGGGACTAGCGGGGCCCGCCAAGAGACCCAGTACTTC; cdr3_aa: CASSQSGTSGARQETQYF
j_call: TRBJ1-4; d_call: .; v_call: TRBV30; clone_size: .; cdr3_nt: TGTGCCGGGACCCGACAGGTGGCTAATGAAAAACTGTTTTTT; cdr3_aa: CAGTRQVANEKLFF
j_call: TRBJ2-3; d_call: .; v_call: TRBV9; clone_size: .; cdr3_nt: TGTGCCAGCAGCGTAGAGGGCACCCATGGCACAGATACGCAGTATTTT; cdr3_aa: CASSVEGTHGTDTQYF
j_call: TRBJ2-1; d_call: TRBD1; v_call: TRBV5-5; clone_size: many; cdr3_nt: TGTGCCAGCAGCTTGGCCTTACAGGGGAATGAGCAGTTCTTC; cdr3_aa: CASSLALQGNEQFF
j_call: TRBJ1-1; d_call: .; v_call: TRBV18; clone_size: many; cdr3_nt: TGTGCCAGCTCACCTGGGCCGAGCGCTGAAGCTTTCTTT; cdr3_aa: CASSPGPSAEAFF
j_call: TRBJ2-5; d_call: .; v_call: TRBV18; clone_size: many; cdr3_nt: TGTGCCAGCTCTGGACCGAATCAAGAGACCCAGTACTTC; cdr3_aa: CASSGPNQETQYF
j_call: TRBJ2-7; d_call: TRBD2; v_call: TRBV27; clone_size: many; cdr3_nt: TGTGCCAGCAGCCGACTAGCGGGAGCTTTGGAGCAGTACTTC; cdr3_aa: CASSRLAGALEQYF
j_call: TRBJ1-4; d_call: TRBD1; v_call: TRBV30; clone_size: many; cdr3_nt: TGTGCCTGGAGTGTGGGGACAGGGTCAGAAAAACTGTTTTTT; cdr3_aa: CAWSVGTGSEKLFF
j_call: TRBJ1-2; d_call: TRBD1; v_call: TRBV2; clone_size: many; cdr3_nt: TGTGCCAGCACAGGACAGGGGGACAACTATGGCTACACCTTC; cdr3_aa: CASTGQGDNYGYTF
j_call: TRBJ2-2; d_call: .; v_call: TRBV10-3; clone_size: .; cdr3_nt: TGTGCCATCAGTGGGGGGGACAGGAACACCGGGGAGCTGTTTTTT; cdr3_aa: CAISGGDRNTGELFF
j_call: TRBJ2-5; d_call: .; v_call: TRBV7-2; clone_size: .; cdr3_nt: TGTGCCAGCTCACCCGGAGAGACCCAGCACTTC; cdr3_aa: CASSPGETQHF
j_call: TRBJ1-5; d_call: TRBD1; v_call: TRBV12-3/TRBV12-4; clone_size: many; cdr3_nt: TGTGCCAGCAGCCCGGGACAGGGCAACCAGCCCCAGCATTTT; cdr3_aa: CASSPGQGNQPQHF
j_call: TRBJ2-5; d_call: .; v_call: TRBV6-1; clone_size: many; cdr3_nt: TGTGCCAGCAGAGGTGATCTCCAAGAGACCCAGTACTTC; cdr3_aa: CASRGDLQETQYF
j_call: TRBJ1-1; d_call: TRBD1; v_call: TRBV7-8; clone_size: many; cdr3_nt: TGTGCCAGCAGCCCCCTTTTGGGGACAGCTGAAGCTTTCTTT; cdr3_aa: CASSPLLGTAEAFF